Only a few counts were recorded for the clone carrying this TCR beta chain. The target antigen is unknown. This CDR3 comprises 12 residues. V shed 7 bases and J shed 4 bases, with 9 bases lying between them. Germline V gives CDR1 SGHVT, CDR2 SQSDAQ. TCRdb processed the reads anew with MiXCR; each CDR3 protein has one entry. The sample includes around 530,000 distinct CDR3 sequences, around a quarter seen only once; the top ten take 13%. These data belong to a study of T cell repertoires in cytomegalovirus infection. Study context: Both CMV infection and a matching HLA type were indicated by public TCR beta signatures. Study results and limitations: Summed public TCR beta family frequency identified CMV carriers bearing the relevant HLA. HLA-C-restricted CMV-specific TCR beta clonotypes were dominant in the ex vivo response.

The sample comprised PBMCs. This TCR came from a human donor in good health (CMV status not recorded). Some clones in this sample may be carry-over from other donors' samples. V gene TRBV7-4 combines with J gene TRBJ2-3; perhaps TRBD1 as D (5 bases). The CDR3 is CASTETADTQYF. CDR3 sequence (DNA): TGTGCCAGCACCGAGACAGCAGATACGCAGTATTTT.